Presented here are 17 T cell receptor beta chains from one specimen sequenced in a study of breast tumors, draining lymph nodes, adjacent tissues. TCRdb re-derived calls from the multiplex PCR reads in MiXCR, one entry per CDR3 protein. The table has over 10,000 distinct CDR3 sequences, 45% to 50% seen once. The sequenced sample consisted of tumor-adjacent breast tissue. These receptors originate from a female donor with breast cancer. Some clones in this sample may be carry-over from other donors' samples.

A word on this clonotype: This may arise from a read error, as a much more abundant clone is one base away. This sequence joins TRBV6-1 and TRBJ2-1; D gene unclear. V was pared by 7 bases and J by 2 bases, with 12 bases between. The CDR3 contains 14 residues. CDR1 is MNHNS, CDR2 SASEGT, per germline. CDR3 nucleotide sequence: TGTGCCAGCAAAGGAGCAGGACCCTACAATGAGCAGTTCTTC. Amino acids: CASKGAGPYNEQFF.

The V and J genes are TRBV2 and TRBJ2-7; TRBD2 agrees at 12 bases. The CDR3 has 15 amino acids. Looked up from germline, CDR1 is SNHLY and CDR2 is FYNNEI. V trimming: 6 bases; J trimming: 2 bases; junction bases outside the gene matches: 5. CDR3 nucleotide sequence: TGTGCCAGCAGGACTAGCGGGAGTTCTCCCTACGAGCAGTACTTC. Residues: CASRTSGSSPYEQYF.

This clonotype was counted at least ten times. The gene calls are TRBV6-5 and TRBJ1-2; 9 bases match TRBD1. Germline assignment: CDR1 MNHEY and CDR2 SVGAGI. With V trimmed by 6 bases and J by 1 base, 6 bases remained unmatched. The CDR3 extends over 15 amino acids. The CDR3 protein is CASRYGDRVNYGYTF. Here the CDR3 DNA reads TGTGCCAGCAGATACGGGGACAGGGTTAACTATGGCTACACCTTC.

This clonotype appeared many times. A single base separates this from a much larger clone, so it may be a read error. The rearrangement joins TRBV5-4 to TRBJ2-7; D may correspond to TRBD1 or TRBD2 (6 bases each). Per the germline V gene, CDR1 is SGHNT and CDR2 is YYREEE (reference sequence). This CDR3 is built from 14 residues. This CDR3 reads CAFRVGGAPYEQYF. The CDR3 region has the DNA TGTGCTTTCAGGGTGGGGGGCGCTCCCTACGAGCAGTACTTC. Using reference TRBV5-4 and TRBJ2-7 for the parts outside the CDR3, the full variable domain is ETGVTQSPTHLIKTRGQQVTLRCSSQSGHNTVSWYQQALGQGPQFIFQYYREEENGRGNFPPRFSGLQFPNYSSELNVNALELDDSALYLCAFRVGGAPYEQYFGPGTRLTVT.

This clonotype turned up a few times. This chain uses TRBV29-1 with TRBJ1-1, with 7 bases aligning to TRBD1. Germline V gene data show CDR1 as SQVTM and CDR2 as ANQGSEA. This CDR3 comprises 15 residues. J gave up 0 bases and V 0 bases, and 4 bases lay outside the gene matches. CDR3 protein: CSVEDPTGVNTEAFF. The CDR3 region has the DNA TGCAGCGTTGAAGATCCTACAGGGGTGAACACTGAAGCTTTCTTT.

The rearrangement links TRBV20-1 to TRBJ1-2; a possible D gene is TRBD1 (5 bases). Germline assignment: CDR1 DFQATT and CDR2 SNEGSKA (reference sequence). The germline V and J ends were trimmed by 1 base and 7 bases, with 10 bases remaining between them. This CDR3 comprises 12 residues. The CDR3 is CSARGGVSGYTF. CDR3 DNA sequence: TGCAGTGCTAGAGGGGGGGTGAGTGGCTACACCTTC.

The genes are TRBV20-1 and TRBJ2-1, with 7 bases that match TRBD2. The junction had 10 bases not matched to a gene; V was cut back by 0 bases and J by 8 bases. CDR3 length equals 15 residues. CDR1 is DFQATT, CDR2 SNEGSKA, per germline (reference sequence). CDR3 residues: CSARDGGTTSDEQFF. CDR3 coding DNA: TGCAGTGCTAGAGATGGGGGGACTACTTCGGATGAGCAGTTCTTC.

The chain employs TRBV20-1 and TRBJ1-3; TRBD1 might be the D (6 bases). With 2 bases removed from V and 0 bases from J, the gap between germline ends came to 11 bases. Germline-derived CDR1 and CDR2 are DFQATT and SNEGSKA (reference sequence). This CDR3 is built from 15 residues. The DNA of the CDR3 is TGCAGTGCTAGACCCGACAGGTACTCTGGAAACACCATATATTTT. Translated, it gives CSARPDRYSGNTIYF.

The gene calls are TRBV6-1 and TRBJ1-1; 9 positions agree with TRBD1. Germline trimming cut 7 bases from V and 1 base from J; bases unmatched to any gene: 4. Per germline, CDR1 MNHNS and CDR2 SASEGT. This CDR3 is 14 amino acids long. The CDR3 coding sequence is TGTGCCAGCACCGACAGGGGGGGGAACACTGAAGCTTTCTTT. As protein: CASTDRGGNTEAFF.

This clonotype was recorded only once. The chain employs TRBV7-2 and TRBJ2-1, with 7 bases identical to TRBD1. In germline, CDR1 is SGHTA, CDR2 FQGNSA. Trimming removed 1 base from V and 9 bases from J; junction bases left unmatched: 6. This CDR3 comprises 14 residues. The CDR3 DNA follows: TGTGCCAGCAGCTTAGTGGCCAGGGGGAGTGAGCAGTTCTTC. Translated: CASSLVARGSEQFF. Full variable domain (rest looked up from reference TRBV7-2 and TRBJ2-1): GAGVSQSPSNKVTEKGKDVELRCDPISGHTALYWYRQSLGQGLEFLIYFQGNSAPDKSGLPSDRFSAERTGGSVSTLTIQRTQQEDSAVYLCASSLVARGSEQFFGPGTRLTVL.

The rearrangement links TRBV2 to TRBJ2-1; tentatively, D is TRBD2 (5 bases). The germline V gene has CDR1 SNHLY and CDR2 FYNNEI. The length of the CDR3 is 11 residues. The V gene lost 6 bases and the J gene lost 11 bases, with 11 bases spanning the gap. CDR3: CASRRVGKQFF. The CDR3 coding sequence is TGTGCCAGCAGACGTGTCGGGAAGCAGTTCTTC.

The chain carries TRBV18 and TRBJ1-2, with a possible D match to TRBD1 (6 bases). The V gene lost 3 bases and the J gene lost 6 bases, with 11 bases spanning the gap. This CDR3 is built from 13 residues. CDR1 and CDR2 (germline): KGHSH, LQKENI. CDR3 nucleotide sequence: TGTGCCAGCTCACCGACAGGAGGAGATGGCTACACCTTC. Translating gives CASSPTGGDGYTF.

This clonotype was seen ten or more times. V usage is TRBV9 and J usage is TRBJ2-3, with 15 bases lining up with TRBD2. The trim removed 0 bases at V and 6 bases at J, leaving 2 bases unmatched. The CDR3 covers 16 residues. Germline loops: CDR1 SGDLS, CDR2 YYNGEE. CDR3 nucleotides: TGTGCCAGCAGCGTAGTAGGACTAGCGGGAGGGGATACGCAGTATTTT. Translating it yields CASSVVGLAGGDTQYF.

Only one count was recorded for this clonotype. The chain combines TRBV4-1 with TRBJ1-6, with 7 positions matching TRBD1. The V segment lost 6 bases and the J segment 0 bases; nucleotides outside the gene matches: 11. The CDR3 spans 18 residues. Germline assignment: CDR1 MGHRA and CDR2 YSYEKL. CDR3 sequence reads: CASSQRGQESSYNSPLHF. For the CDR3, the DNA is TGCGCCAGCAGTCAACGAGGACAGGAGAGCTCCTATAATTCACCCCTCCACTTT.

Ten or more counts support this clonotype. The genes are TRBV6-5 and TRBJ1-2; the D is unclear. V was shortened by 6 bases and J by 6 bases, with 17 bases between the two germline ends. There are 14 residues in the CDR3. Germline V gives CDR1 MNHEY, CDR2 SVGAGI. The CDR3 is CASRRKSGVNGYTF. CDR3 in DNA: TGTGCCAGCAGGAGAAAAAGCGGGGTAAATGGCTACACCTTC.

This clonotype appeared many times. A much larger clone lies one base from this, so it may be a read error. The rearrangement joins TRBV5-8 to TRBJ2-1; D remains ambiguous. The V end lost 2 bases, the J end lost 12 bases, and 9 bases lay between the germline ends. CDR1 SGHTS and CDR2 YDEGEE come from the germline V gene. CDR3 length: 11 amino acids. In nucleotides, the CDR3 is TGTGCCAGCAGCTTCTTTGAGGCGCAGTTCTTC. Translating gives CASSFFEAQFF. The full variable domain, rest sourced from reference TRBV5-8 and TRBJ2-1, is EAGVTQSPTHLIKTRGQQATLRCSPISGHTSVYWYQQALGLGLQFLLWYDEGEERNRGNFPPRFSGRQFPNYSSELNVNALELEDSALYLCASSFFEAQFFGPGTRLTVL.

This clonotype was counted at least ten times. J is TRBJ2-1 and V is TRBV14; D is unresolved. With 0 bases removed from V and 5 bases from J, the gap between germline ends came to 5 bases. Germline values: CDR1 SGHDN, CDR2 FVKESK. The CDR3 is 13 amino acids. This chain's CDR3 is CASSQELDNEQFF. In nucleotides, the CDR3 is TGTGCCAGCAGCCAAGAGCTAGACAATGAGCAGTTCTTC.